A selection of T cell receptor beta chains follows, all from one sample in a study of Ad26.COV2.S vaccination and SARS-CoV-2 variants. The repertoire was sequenced with immunoSEQ multiplex PCR; TCRdb's copy has only in-frame clones and lacks some. The table includes 440,000 or so clones, about nine tenths detected once. This specimen was peripheral blood, taken in a trial of Ad26.COV2.S vaccine versus placebo. All receptors derive from a person between 18 and 65 years old who received the Ad26.COV2.S COVID-19 vaccine or a placebo. Each CDR3 is given with its conserved first and last residue. Each record gives: V gene, D gene, J gene, clone size, CDR3 DNA, CDR3 protein. The D gene is left open where the match is weak. Some rows mark clone size as missing; the rest say once, few, many or name a class of expanded clone.

>TRBV7-3|TRBD2|TRBJ2-1|.
TGTGCCAGCAGCCGACGGGGGGGAGGCTCCTACAATGAGCAGTTCTTC
CASSRRGGGSYNEQFF
>TRBV15|.|TRBJ1-6|.
TGTGCCACCAGCTCCGGGACAAGTAATTCACCCCTCCACTTT
CATSSGTSNSPLHF
>TRBV19|.|TRBJ1-3|.
TGTGCCAGTAGTGCATACGGAAACACCATATATTTT
CASSAYGNTIYF
>TRBV28|.|TRBJ1-5|.
TGTGCCAGCAGTTTTTTAGGTCGGCCCCAGCATTTT
CASSFLGRPQHF
>TRBV7-2|TRBD1|TRBJ2-5|.
TGTGCCAGCAGCCGGGACAGGCAAGAGACCCAGTACTTC
CASSRDRQETQYF
>TRBV5-1|.|TRBJ2-7|.
TGCGCCAGCAGCTTGTTAGGGGGAGTTTACGAGCAGTACTTC
CASSLLGGVYEQYF
>TRBV19|.|TRBJ2-5|.
TGTGCCAGTAGTATAGATGGACTGGTCGAGACCCAGTACTTC
CASSIDGLVETQYF
>TRBV2|TRBD1|TRBJ2-1|.
TGTGCCAGCAGCACCCAGGGGGCGGTTGCAAATGAGCAGTTCTTC
CASSTQGAVANEQFF
>TRBV27|.|TRBJ2-7|.
TGTGCCAGCAGTTTTACGGCACCTTTTACAGAAACTACCTACGAGCAGTACTTC
CASSFTAPFTETTYEQYF
>TRBV6-5|TRBD1|TRBJ2-7|.
TGTGCCAGCAGCGCAACAGGGGGGAGCTACGAGCAGTACTTC
CASSATGGSYEQYF
>TRBV4-3|TRBD1|TRBJ1-1|once
TGCGCCAGCAGCTCGCGGCAGGGGGAGAAAGCTTTCTTT
CASSSRQGEKAFF
>TRBV7-9|.|TRBJ1-2|.
TGTGCCAGCAGCTTAGCGCCAGTAGAGGACTATGGCTACACCTTC
CASSLAPVEDYGYTF
>TRBV3-1/TRBV3-2|TRBD2|TRBJ2-5|.
TGTGCCAGCAGCCCTACTAGCGGGAGTTCGCAGACCCAGTACTTC
CASSPTSGSSQTQYF
>TRBV2|.|TRBJ2-2|.
TGTGCCACCGAGGCGGACGACCGTAACACCGGGGAGCTGTTTTTT
CATEADDRNTGELFF
>TRBV14|.|TRBJ2-1|.
TGTGCCAGCAGCCCTTCCTCCTACAATGAGCAGTTCTTC
CASSPSSYNEQFF
>TRBV7-3|.|TRBJ2-1|.
TGTGCCAGCAGCCCAGCCGGGACCCAGAGGGGTGAGCAGTTCTTC
CASSPAGTQRGEQFF
>TRBV3-1/TRBV3-2|.|TRBJ1-2|.
TGTGCCAGCAGCCAAGATATTGGGTACACCTTC
CASSQDIGYTF
>TRBV28|.|TRBJ2-3|.
TGTGCCAGCAGCTACCCCGGTACGCAGTATTTT
CASSYPGTQYF
>TRBV4-1|.|TRBJ2-6|.
TGCGCCAGCAGCCAATTCGAGGGGCAGAGCTCTGGGGCCAACGTCCTGACTTTC
CASSQFEGQSSGANVLTF
>TRBV5-1|.|TRBJ2-5|.
TGCGCCAGCAGCTCCCCAGGGTACGAGACCCAGTACTTC
CASSSPGYETQYF
>TRBV21-1|.|TRBJ1-3|.
TGTGCCAGCAGCAAACGACAGGGTAAGAGTGGAAACACCATATATTTT
CASSKRQGKSGNTIYF
>TRBV5-4|TRBD2|TRBJ2-1|.
TGTGCCAGCTCCGAGCGGGGAGTGGGCAATGAGCAGTTCTTC
CASSERGVGNEQFF
>TRBV19|.|TRBJ2-3|.
TGTGCCAGCGCCCCCCCCAGAAGGTCGACAGATACGCAGTATTTT
CASAPPRRSTDTQYF
>TRBV2|.|TRBJ2-5|once
TGTGCCAGCAGTGATGCCAGGGTCTATGAGACCCAGTACTTC
CASSDARVYETQYF
>TRBV7-9|TRBD2|TRBJ2-7|.
TGTGCCAGCAGCGAAGCGGGAGGGCTACGCTCCTACGAGCAGTACTTC
CASSEAGGLRSYEQYF
>TRBV4-2|.|TRBJ2-7|.
TGTGCCAGCAGCCAAGATCTTCGGAGTACCTACGAGCAGTACTTC
CASSQDLRSTYEQYF
>TRBV4-1|.|TRBJ2-1|.
TGCGCCAGCAGCCAACCCTACAATGAGCAGTTCTTC
CASSQPYNEQFF
>TRBV7-2|.|TRBJ2-7|.
TGTGCCAGCAGCTTAGCGGGGTACTACGAGCAGTACTTC
CASSLAGYYEQYF
>TRBV5-4|TRBD1|TRBJ1-2|few
TGTGCCAGCAGCTTGGAACAGGGGCATAACTATGGCTACACCTTC
CASSLEQGHNYGYTF
>TRBV7-6|.|TRBJ1-1|few
TGTGCCAGCAGCCCCGGCCTTAACACTGAAGCTTTCTTT
CASSPGLNTEAFF
>TRBV21-1|.|TRBJ2-5|.
TGTGCCAGCAGGGGACAGGGGGCGAGTTGGCGAGAGACCCAGTACTTC
CASRGQGASWRETQYF
>TRBV29-1|TRBD2|TRBJ2-7|.
TGCAGCGTTGAAGGCGGGAGTCGGTACGAGCAGTACTTC
CSVEGGSRYEQYF
>TRBV24-1|.|TRBJ2-7|few
TGTGCCACCCAGGGGAGCGGGAACGAGCAGTACTTC
CATQGSGNEQYF
>TRBV6-5|.|TRBJ2-7|.
TGTGCCAGCAGTCCCGGAGGGGGGCCTTACGAGCAGTACTTC
CASSPGGGPYEQYF
>TRBV7-6|.|TRBJ1-3|.
TGTGCCAGCAGCATAAATCAGGGGTCTGGAAACACCATATATTTT
CASSINQGSGNTIYF
>TRBV7-6|.|TRBJ1-1|.
TGTGCCAGCAGCGCGGGACTCGAGAACACTGAAGCTTTCTTT
CASSAGLENTEAFF
>TRBV20-1|.|TRBJ2-7|.
TGCAGTGCTAGTTTCACAGGCCGAGCCTACGAGCAGTACTTC
CSASFTGRAYEQYF
>TRBV15|TRBD1|TRBJ1-1|.
TGTGCCACCAGCATAGGACCGGGACAGGGAGGCACTGAAGCTTTCTTT
CATSIGPGQGGTEAFF
>TRBV9|TRBD1|TRBJ1-1|once
TGTGCCAGCAGCGTAGGACAGGGCCATAACACTGAAGCTTTCTTT
CASSVGQGHNTEAFF
>TRBV7-2|.|TRBJ1-2|.
TGTGCCAGCAGCTCCCCCCCCGGGGAGCCGTACTATGGCTACACCTTC
CASSSPPGEPYYGYTF
>TRBV7-3|.|TRBJ1-5|.
TGTGCCAGCAGCTTCGGTGGGGTGGATCAGCCCCAGCATTTT
CASSFGGVDQPQHF
>TRBV3-1/TRBV3-2|TRBD2|TRBJ2-3|.
TGTGCCAGCAACCAACTAGCGGGAGAAGATACGCAGTATTTT
CASNQLAGEDTQYF
>TRBV5-4|.|TRBJ2-5|.
TGTGCCAGCAGCTCCTCAGGCGGAGGGGAGACCCAGTACTTC
CASSSSGGGETQYF
>TRBV9|.|TRBJ1-1|.
TGTGCCAGCAGCCCGCGGGGAGTTAACACTGAAGCTTTCTTT
CASSPRGVNTEAFF
>TRBV7-9|TRBD2|TRBJ2-7|.
TGTGCCAGCAGCTCGGGGGGACTAGCGGACTTGCACTACGAGCAGTACTTC
CASSSGGLADLHYEQYF
>TRBV18|.|TRBJ1-5|.
TGTGCCAGCTCACCGAACTTCCCGGCAAGGGGAGGTCAGCCCCAGCATTTT
CASSPNFPARGGQPQHF
>TRBV28|TRBD2|TRBJ2-7|.
TGTGCCAGCAGCAGTACAGTTAGCGGGGGGGCGGGCTACGAGCAGTACTTC
CASSSTVSGGAGYEQYF
>TRBV7-3|.|TRBJ2-5|.
TGTGCCAGCAGCTTAAGGCCCCCTGGGGTCTCGGGGACCCAGTACTTC
CASSLRPPGVSGTQYF
>TRBV25-1|.|TRBJ1-4|.
TGTGCCGGTCAGGGAGTCACTTGTCCTGGGGACAATGAAAAACTGTTTTTT
CAGQGVTCPGDNEKLFF
>TRBV15|.|TRBJ2-1|.
TGTGCCACCAGCAGAGAGTACCCTGGGCAGTTCTTC
CATSREYPGQFF
>TRBV6-1|.|TRBJ1-2|few
TGTGCCAGCAGTGAAGGAGCCAGGGCACTTTATGGCTACACCTTC
CASSEGARALYGYTF
>TRBV10-3|.|TRBJ2-1|.
TGTGCCATCGGGAAGGGGTCCGGTGAGCAGTTCTTC
CAIGKGSGEQFF
>TRBV18|TRBD2|TRBJ2-7|.
TGTGCCAGCTCACAAACGGGAGGGGGTAGGTCCTACGAGCAGTACTTC
CASSQTGGGRSYEQYF
>TRBV6-2/TRBV6-3|.|TRBJ2-2|.
TGTGCCAGCAGTTACGTGGGGGGGGCGATAACCGGGGAGCTGTTTTTT
CASSYVGGAITGELFF
>TRBV7-9|.|TRBJ1-1|.
TGTGCCAGCAGCTTCCAAACCCCGGGCGAAGCTTTCTTT
CASSFQTPGEAFF
>TRBV11-2|TRBD1|TRBJ2-7|.
TGTGCCAGCAGCTTGGACAGGGCGTACGAGCAGTACTTC
CASSLDRAYEQYF
>TRBV7-9|.|TRBJ1-6|.
TGTGCCAGCAGCTTAGGACAGGCAAGCTCCTATAATTCACCCCTCCACTTT
CASSLGQASSYNSPLHF
>TRBV21-1|.|TRBJ2-7|.
TGTGCCAGCAGCAGCCGGGACTGGGAATCCTACGAGCAGTACTTC
CASSSRDWESYEQYF
>TRBV6-2/TRBV6-3|.|TRBJ1-1|few
TGTGCCAGCAGTATCCAGACGGCAGGGGTGAGGTACACTGAAGCTTTCTTT
CASSIQTAGVRYTEAFF
>TRBV15|TRBD1|TRBJ2-1|.
TGTGCCACCAGCAGAGGGGCAGGGGGCCCCGGGGATGAGCAGTTCTTC
CATSRGAGGPGDEQFF